The present T cell receptor (beta chain) was sequenced within a study of siplizumab effects on memory and regulatory T cells. The repertoire was sequenced with immunoSEQ multiplex PCR; TCRdb's copy has only in-frame clones and lacks some. The sample yields about 100,000 clones, more than 85% seen once. Deletions cut 3 bases from V and 4 bases from J, with 21 bases between. Germline V lookup: CDR1 MGHRA, CDR2 YSYEKL. This CDR3 has 17 residues. The genes are TRBV4-1 and TRBJ1-2; weak D call: TRBD1 (5 bases). Sequencing was carried out using CD4+ T cells sorted from blood. This TCR came from a human donor in good health. Some clones in this sample may be carry-over from other donors' samples. The CDR3 region is CASSHTSNGGDSYGYTF. CDR3 sequence (DNA): TGCGCCAGCAGCCACACATCGAACGGGGGGGATAGCTATGGCTACACCTTC.